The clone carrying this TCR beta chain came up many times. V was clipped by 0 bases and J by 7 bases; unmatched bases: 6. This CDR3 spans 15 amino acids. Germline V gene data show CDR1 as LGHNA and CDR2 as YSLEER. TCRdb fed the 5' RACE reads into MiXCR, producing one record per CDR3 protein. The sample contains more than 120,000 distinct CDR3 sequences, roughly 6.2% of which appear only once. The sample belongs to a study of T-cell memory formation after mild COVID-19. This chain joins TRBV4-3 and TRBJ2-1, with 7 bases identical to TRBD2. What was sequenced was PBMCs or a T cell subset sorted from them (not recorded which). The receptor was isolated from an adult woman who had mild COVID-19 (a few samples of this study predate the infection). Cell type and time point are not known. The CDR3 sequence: CASSQELAIENEQFF. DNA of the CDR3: TGCGCCAGCAGCCAAGAACTAGCGATCGAAAATGAGCAGTTCTTC.